The entry below describes one TCR beta chain. Antigen specificity is unknown. The record originates from a study of PD-1 blockade in classical Hodgkin lymphoma. Study observations and caveats: By C4D1, CD4+ diversity increased significantly, especially in complete responders. Healthy donors were reported to have higher baseline TCR diversity than newly diagnosed patients.

Assay: immunoSEQ multiplex PCR; the TCRdb copy retains only in-frame clones and omits some. This sample has about 100,000 clones, with around 89% found just once. CDR3 length: 16 amino acids. Germline assignment: CDR1 SGHRS and CDR2 YFSETQ. V was pared by 0 bases and J by 0 bases, with 12 bases between. Each patient experienced a relapse that followed autologous stem cell transplantation, and brentuximab vedotin exposure varied. The best responses consisted of complete response, partial response or progressive disease. The sequence came from a human donor with classical Hodgkin lymphoma. The gene calls are TRBV5-1 and TRBJ1-2; perhaps TRBD1 as D (6 bases). Here the sequenced sample was peripheral blood mononuclear cells (PBMCs), taken before the second cycle of nivolumab. CDR3 region: CASSLDGQIPNYGYTF. CDR3 DNA sequence: TGCGCCAGCAGCTTGGATGGACAGATACCTAACTATGGCTACACCTTC.